This T cell receptor beta chain was identified in a study of blood T cells in healthy people across ages. Regarding the study as a whole: The study found more naive CD4+ cells and higher diversity in long-lived than aged donors. The diversity estimates, figures obtained from one million T cells, were considered underestimates.

PCR was performed a second time for about 7 to 11 cycles using a sample-barcoded 5' primer and a J-beta primer mix. TCRdb independently ran MiXCR on the 5' RACE reads; one entry per CDR3 protein. The sample lists hundreds of thousands of distinct CDR3 sequences, about 53% occurring once. This CDR3 comprises 14 residues. V was cut by 7 bases and J by 0 bases, with 7 bases left in between. The germline CDR1 and CDR2 sequences are MNHEY and SVGAGI. Points on this clonotype: Its antigen is unknown.

Extraction of total RNA produced a minimum of 5.5 micrograms from each sample. V and J are TRBV6-5 and TRBJ1-6; D uncertain. Sequenced input: blood. This sequence was found in a man aged 60-69 years in good health. In DNA form, the CDR3 reads TGTGCCAGCAAAAAGTCCTCCTATAATTCACCCCTCCACTTT. Protein: CASKKSSYNSPLHF.